The entry below gives a single TCR beta chain sequence along with its context. Antigen unknown. During its preparation, the TCRbeta library received unique molecular identifiers. TCRdb analysed the PCR reads with MiXCR anew, one entry per CDR3 protein. This sample yields about 980,000 distinct CDR3 sequences, of which about 29% are seen a single time; more than 25% belongs to the top ten. This sample is drawn from a study of T-cell reconstitution after alpha-beta-depleted transplantation in children. Study findings and constraints: Surviving recipient T cells and intrathymic progenitors accounted for some patients' high TCRbeta diversity at day 60. Diversity and T-cell counts at one year after transplant derived mostly from new T cells. Reportedly, only several hundred clones from non-depleted graft cells drove alpha-beta T-cell counts at about two months.

Unmatched junction bases numbered 6, after V lost 2 bases and J lost 4 bases. The CDR3 is 15 amino acids. This TCR was sampled from a boy younger than two who had a stem cell transplant for SCID, so the T cells may come from the graft donor. This specimen was PBMCs, mostly from graft donor cells, taken 360 days after TCRalphabeta/CD19-depleted stem cell transplant. This chain joins TRBV7-1 and TRBJ2-7; TRBD1 matches 9 bases. TRBV7-1 is treated as an ORF (open reading frame) with a function not yet certain. CDR3 DNA sequence: TGTGCCAGCAGCTCAATACCGGGACAGGGTTACGAGCAGTACTTC. Its translation: CASSSIPGQGYEQYF.